This T cell receptor beta chain comes out of a study of shared clonotypes between healthy human individuals (dated by TCRdb to 2019 to 2021). Study-level background: A couple of women and a few men aged 18 to 49 years were included in the cohort. Per donor, three plates each were used for CD4 naive and CD4 memory, two for CD8 naive, and one for CD8 memory. To estimate repertoire size and how much clonotypes are shared between individuals, the study performed deep sequencing of blood TCR repertoires from a handful of healthy adults. To increase sequencing depth and limit assay-specific biases, TCR repertoire library preparation and sequencing were carried out by different laboratories using diverse techniques. Per donor, leukapheresis produced somewhere between about 0.9 and 9.5 billion PBMCs.

On this clone: Its target antigen remains unknown. At one end, the junction sequence differs from germline, possibly due to a read error.

Looking up the germline V gene (reference sequence) yields CDR1 MNHEY and CDR2 SMNVEV. Including the terminal cysteine and phenylalanine, the CDR3 comprises 14 residues. Only the CDR3 region is kept as DNA, spanning 42 bases read in frame from base 1. TCR CDR3 regions were amplified from genomic DNA by multiplex PCR using the deep immunoSEQ assay. Extracted genomic DNA from each cell subset was distributed evenly across all wells of several immunoSEQ 96-well plates, and each plate was treated as a replicate. For sorted subsets, each replicate PCR was loaded with 200 to 250 ng genomic DNA, equivalent to 30,000 to 35,000 T cell genomes. Purified libraries were measured with a Qubit 3.0 fluorometer, size-checked on a Bioanalyzer 2100, and measured again with the KAPA Library Quantification kit. Every immunoSEQ 96-well plate was sequenced on a separate single-read 150-cycle Illumina NextSeq 550 flow cell. Per the authors' processing: Because the immunoSEQ output included only junctional sequences and no quality scores, the filtering could not be the same as the filtering used for full-length reads. To assign V/J genes and CDR3, sequences were annotated against IMGT germline references using PyIR, a Python wrapper for IgBLAST v1.9. Reads were filtered out if the reads had weak V/J assignments (E-value above 1e-6), no CDR3, stop codons, out-of-frame junctions, or ambiguous translated residues. A V3J clonotype was defined by an identical inferred V gene, J gene, and CDR3 amino acid sequence. The percentage overlap between two repertoires was calculated by dividing the number of shared unique clonotypes by the size of the smaller repertoire. RTK rarefaction, the Chao1 estimator, and Recon v2.1 estimates of unobserved clonotypes were used to assess repertoire richness. OLGA was used to compute generation probabilities for all TCRbeta clonotypes that the gDNA method yielded from a handful of donors. TCRdb took this table from immuneACCESS and kept in-frame rearrangements with V and J called. Such tables lack part of the clones; where checked against another copy, unresolved V genes explain under half of the gap, and the rest is unexplained. V and J calls and clone size follow that table, whereas D and trimming were derived from the DNA. The sample table records approximately 1.9 million clones; 90% to 95% of these occur just once. The ten largest clones capture roughly 1.7% of the sample.

The paper's findings and limits, for the study overall: When a few donors were compared, the shared fraction of clonotypes was around 5.1% for naive CD4, more than 3% for naive CD8, 2.3% for memory CD4, and roughly 0.4% for memory CD8. Because the study included a small number of donors, the genetic and exposure-history diversity represented was limited. Larger estimated clonotype richness was generally found for naive subsets than for memory subsets. Higher generation probabilities were observed for clonotypes shared by all four sorted-subset donors than for non-shared clonotypes. Incomplete sequencing was indicated by rarefaction of sorted-subset datasets, despite the large sequencing depth. Sampling was restricted to blood, and TCR repertoires in tissue are likely to differ from TCR repertoires in blood. Based on pairwise subsampling, the degree of clonotype sharing among donors was expected to be affected by sequencing depth.

CD8 naive samples were CD45RO-negative cells positively selected for CCR7, giving a CD45RA+CCR7+ population that excluded TemRA cells. The donors were healthy, HIV-negative adults who had no recently reported acute infections or vaccinations. Every donor was a Caucasian adult living in Nashville, Tennessee, USA. Blood was collected by leukapheresis, and PBMCs were isolated by Ficoll-Histopaque density gradient centrifugation and then cryopreserved in liquid nitrogen vapor phase. Analytical flow cytometry was used to check the purity and quantity of each magnetically sorted T cell population. From each sorted fraction, genomic DNA was isolated and quantified by UV absorbance on a Nanodrop 2000c.

Sequenced: naive CD8+ T cells from PBMCs. Sample cell subset or site, as interpreted from the label and publication: CD45RA+CCR7+. This sequence originates from a man younger than 35 in good health. Some clones in this sample may be carry-over from other donors' samples. Rearrangement joined TRBV27 to TRBJ2-7; the D gene is possibly TRBD1, with 5 bases matching. The CDR3 in this case is CATSTLGRAIEQYF. The sequenced DNA: TGTGCCACCAGTACCTTGGGCAGGGCAATTGAGCAGTACTTC.